Listed below are T cell receptor beta chains from one sample, sequenced in a study of blood T cell repertoires in COVID-19. Data came from immunoSEQ multiplex PCR; TCRdb stores just in-frame clones and leaves some out. The table has tens of thousands of clones, about 91% seen once. The material sequenced was peripheral blood. These receptor sequences come from a woman aged 80 or over with acute or convalescent COVID-19. The CDR3 runs from the conserved cysteine through the conserved F or W. A D gene is named only where the DNA matches it firmly. Some rows have no size entry. The others give once, few or many, or a class for an expanded clone.

J	size	V	D	CDR3	DNA
TRBJ2-7	-	TRBV6-1	-	CASSERYEQYF	TGTGCCAGCAGTGAGAGGTACGAGCAGTACTTC
TRBJ2-5	few	TRBV5-1	TRBD2	CASSVTSGGPPRQETQYF	TGCGCCAGCAGCGTAACTAGCGGGGGCCCTCCTCGACAAGAGACCCAGTACTTC
TRBJ1-1	once	TRBV3-1/TRBV3-2	-	CASSQRQTNTEAFF	TGTGCCAGCAGCCAGAGACAGACGAACACTGAAGCTTTCTTT
TRBJ2-5	-	TRBV5-1	-	CASSLDSPLPQETQYF	TGCGCCAGCAGCTTGGACAGCCCGCTTCCCCAAGAGACCCAGTACTTC
TRBJ1-6	-	TRBV16	TRBD1	CASSQEGQGNSPLHF	TGTGCCAGCAGCCAAGAGGGACAGGGAAATTCACCCCTCCACTTT
TRBJ2-5	-	TRBV20-1	TRBD2	CSASISGGPQETQYF	TGCAGTGCTAGTATTAGCGGGGGGCCCCAAGAGACCCAGTACTTC
TRBJ1-1	-	TRBV28	TRBD1	CASSFGDRNTEAFF	TGTGCCAGCAGTTTCGGGGACAGGAACACTGAAGCTTTCTTT
TRBJ2-3	-	TRBV28	TRBD2	CASSPSQRGATDTQYF	TGTGCCAGCAGCCCCTCACAGCGGGGGGCGACAGATACGCAGTATTTT
TRBJ1-6	-	TRBV6-6	TRBD1	CASSQDRGQSPLHF	TGTGCCAGCAGTCAGGACAGGGGGCAGTCACCCCTCCACTTT
TRBJ2-1	-	TRBV7-7	-	CASSLAFSGLNEQFF	TGTGCTAGCAGCTTAGCTTTTTCAGGCTTAAATGAGCAGTTCTTC
TRBJ1-1	-	TRBV29-1	-	CSVGVGRAHTEAFF	TGCAGCGTTGGGGTGGGGAGGGCCCACACTGAAGCTTTCTTT
TRBJ2-1	-	TRBV7-9	TRBD2	CASSSNLLAGGVNEQFF	TGTGCCAGCAGCTCCAACCTACTAGCGGGAGGAGTCAATGAGCAGTTCTTC
TRBJ1-1	once	TRBV25-1	TRBD1	CASSERTGRTEAFF	TGTGCCAGCAGTGAACGGACAGGGCGAACTGAAGCTTTCTTT
TRBJ1-2	-	TRBV5-6	-	CASSLDRWTNYGYTF	TGTGCCAGCAGCTTGGACAGGTGGACTAACTATGGCTACACCTTC
TRBJ2-7	-	TRBV4-1	TRBD2	CASSQETGLAGGQQYF	TGCGCCAGCAGCCAAGAGACGGGACTAGCGGGAGGACAGCAGTACTTC
TRBJ2-1	once	TRBV5-4	-	CASSLTLGRGYDNEQFF	TGTGCCAGCAGCTTGACCTTAGGCAGGGGCTACGACAATGAGCAGTTCTTC
TRBJ2-1	-	TRBV29-1	-	CSADSRAYNEQFF	TGCAGCGCCGACAGCAGGGCCTACAATGAGCAGTTCTTC
TRBJ1-1	-	TRBV18	TRBD1	CASSPFYSDREAEAFF	TGTGCCAGCTCACCGTTTTACTCGGACAGGGAGGCTGAAGCTTTCTTT
TRBJ2-7	-	TRBV14	TRBD1	CASSRGTGPLSGEQYF	TGTGCCAGCAGCCGCGGGACAGGACCCCTTTCGGGGGAGCAGTACTTC
TRBJ2-7	-	TRBV19	TRBD1	CASSQTGIGYEQYF	TGTGCCAGTAGCCAGACAGGGATCGGTTACGAGCAGTACTTC
TRBJ2-7	-	TRBV5-1	-	CASSLDGAEQYF	TGCGCCAGCAGCTTGGATGGGGCCGAGCAGTACTTC
TRBJ1-6	-	TRBV6-1	-	CASSDLAGGFSPLHF	TGTGCCAGCAGTGACCTGGCGGGGGGCTTTTCACCCCTCCACTTT
TRBJ2-7	-	TRBV29-1	TRBD2	CSVEERESYEQYF	TGCAGCGTGGAAGAGCGGGAGTCTTACGAGCAGTACTTC
TRBJ1-6	-	TRBV6-6	TRBD1	CASSRGQGQNSPLHF	TGTGCCAGCTCTCGTGGACAGGGACAAAATTCACCCCTCCACTTT
TRBJ2-3	few	TRBV19	-	CASSTFGSSRGDTQYF	TGTGCCAGTAGTACCTTCGGGTCTAGCAGGGGAGATACGCAGTATTTT
TRBJ1-3	-	TRBV5-6	-	CASSLDIVNTIYF	TGTGCCAGCAGCTTGGACATTGTAAACACCATATATTTT
TRBJ2-1	-	TRBV5-6	TRBD2	CASSSHGTSGSSYNEQFF	TGTGCCAGCAGCTCCCATGGGACTAGCGGGAGCTCCTACAATGAGCAGTTCTTC
TRBJ2-3	-	TRBV19	-	CASSIGQGFGTDTQYF	TGTGCCAGTAGTATAGGGCAGGGGTTCGGCACAGATACGCAGTATTTT
TRBJ2-3	-	TRBV5-1	TRBD2	CASSLIAGGPVNADTQYF	TGCGCCAGCAGCCTGATAGCGGGGGGGCCTGTTAACGCAGATACGCAGTATTTT
TRBJ2-7	few	TRBV11-2	-	CASSPNSQDYGEQYF	TGTGCCAGCAGCCCCAACTCACAGGATTACGGCGAGCAGTACTTC
TRBJ1-2	-	TRBV7-2	-	CASSLATEQLSYGYTF	TGTGCCAGCAGCTTAGCTACGGAACAGCTGAGCTATGGCTACACCTTC
TRBJ1-1	once	TRBV3-1/TRBV3-2	-	CASSPAAFSSGKAFF	TGTGCCAGCAGCCCCGCCGCTTTTTCATCAGGCAAAGCTTTCTTT
TRBJ2-3	-	TRBV19	-	CASKLVGADTQYF	TGTGCCAGTAAGTTGGTAGGGGCAGATACGCAGTATTTT
TRBJ2-5	-	TRBV2	TRBD2	CASRSTSGAQETQYF	TGTGCCAGCAGGTCGACTAGCGGGGCTCAAGAGACCCAGTACTTC
TRBJ1-1	-	TRBV25-1	-	CASRTPQAAFF	TGTGCCAGCAGGACCCCCCAGGCGGCTTTCTTT
TRBJ2-2	-	TRBV5-4	-	CASSQKYNTGELFF	TGTGCCAGCAGTCAGAAGTATAACACCGGGGAGCTGTTTTTT
TRBJ2-6	-	TRBV7-9	-	CASSLSVGAGPSGANVLTF	TGTGCCAGCAGCTTAAGTGTGGGGGCGGGCCCCTCTGGGGCCAACGTCCTGACTTTC
TRBJ1-5	-	TRBV2	-	CASTPPGGGNQPQHF	TGTGCCAGCACTCCCCCGGGGGGCGGCAATCAGCCCCAGCATTTT
TRBJ1-3	-	TRBV24-1	-	CATSDTHRVGGNTIYF	TGTGCCACCAGTGATACTCACAGGGTGGGTGGAAACACCATATATTTT
TRBJ2-1	-	TRBV5-6	TRBD1	CASSRRGQYNEQFF	TGTGCCAGCAGCCGAAGGGGACAGTACAATGAGCAGTTCTTC
TRBJ2-3	-	TRBV5-8	-	CASSLVGGIGDTQYF	TGTGCCAGCAGCTTGGTAGGGGGAATTGGAGATACGCAGTATTTT
TRBJ2-3	once	TRBV14	-	CASSQEAALSGDTQYF	TGTGCCAGCAGCCAAGAGGCGGCACTCTCTGGAGATACGCAGTATTTT
TRBJ1-2	-	TRBV9	-	CASSVAEGGVQGYTF	TGTGCCAGCAGCGTAGCGGAAGGGGGAGTGCAGGGCTACACCTTC
TRBJ2-2	-	TRBV18	-	CASSPLQGNTGELFF	TGTGCCAGCTCACCACTCCAGGGGAACACCGGGGAGCTGTTTTTT
TRBJ2-4	-	TRBV30	-	CAWSPPRGVLGKNIQYF	TGTGCCTGGAGTCCGCCAAGAGGCGTACTTGGCAAAAACATTCAGTACTTC
TRBJ1-4	-	TRBV6-5	-	CASRGTGGRQLFF	TGTGCCAGCAGGGGAACTGGAGGGAGGCAACTGTTTTTT
TRBJ1-4	-	TRBV15	-	CATSRVSGTNEKLFF	TGTGCCACCAGCAGAGTTTCAGGGACTAATGAAAAACTGTTTTTT
TRBJ2-4	-	TRBV30	-	CAWSYSGSAKNIQYF	TGTGCCTGGAGTTACTCCGGTTCCGCCAAAAACATTCAGTACTTC
TRBJ1-4	-	TRBV9	-	CASSRSGIANEKLFF	TGTGCCAGCAGCCGATCAGGGATAGCTAATGAAAAACTGTTTTTT
TRBJ1-2	-	TRBV11-1	-	CASSQTGYGYTF	TGTGCCAGCAGCCAAACAGGGTATGGCTACACCTTC